These 12 T cell receptor beta chains were sequenced from one sample in a study of T-cell memory formation after mild COVID-19 listed by TCRdb under 2021. The method behind the library was 5' RACE. Sequencing took place on an Illumina NovaSeq 6000. TCRdb handled the public reads itself, with Q25 trimming in fastp and clone calling in MiXCR, and kept productive beta chains. One record per CDR3 amino acid sequence lists the most common genes and DNA. Across this sample there are about 400,000 distinct CDR3 sequences, with approximately 15% seen only once. Approximately 20% of the sample rests with the top ten. Sequenced input: PBMCs or a T cell subset sorted from them (not recorded which). These receptors were obtained from a man aged 18 to 30 who had mild COVID-19 (a few samples of this study predate the infection). The sample titles of this study are shuffled in the database, so cell type and time point are left out; the donor was told from shared clones.

The chain carries TRBV7-9 and TRBJ2-1, with D maybe TRBD2 (7 bases). The CDR3 extends over 14 amino acids. The V gene lost 0 bases and the J gene lost 10 bases, with 13 bases spanning the gap. Germline lookup yields CDR1 SEHNR and CDR2 FQNEAQ (reference sequence). This CDR3 reads CASSLARRGAEQFF. The CDR3 DNA reads as TGTGCCAGCAGCTTAGCGCGCCGGGGGGCCGAGCAGTTCTTC.

This clonotype has more than one count but fewer than ten. The V gene is TRBV7-2, the J gene TRBJ2-5; tentative D call: TRBD2 (6 bases). The CDR3 runs 15 residues. Germline CDR1 SGHTA, CDR2 FQGNSA. Trimming removed 0 bases at V and 5 bases at J, with 13 bases between. In DNA, the CDR3 is TGTGCCAGCAGCTTAGCGCCAGCGGGCGGGGAGACCCAGTACTTC. Its translation: CASSLAPAGGETQYF.

This clonotype appeared a few times. The chain links TRBV10-3 to TRBJ2-1; 15 bases align to TRBD2. The germline gives CDR1 ENHRY, CDR2 SYGVKD. The CDR3 is 18 residues long. The V segment lost 5 bases and the J segment 2 bases; nucleotides outside the gene matches: 7. CDR3 protein: CAISLGLAGGRTYNEQFF. In nucleotides, the CDR3 is TGTGCCATCAGTCTCGGACTAGCGGGGGGGCGGACCTACAATGAGCAGTTCTTC.

The rearrangement uses TRBV24-1 and TRBJ2-1, with TRBD1 matching 9 bases. This CDR3 has 16 amino acids. The J segment lost 6 bases and the V segment lost 4 bases, leaving 9 bases of the junction unmatched. Germline CDR1 is KGHDR and CDR2 is SFDVKD. CDR3 sequence: CATSESGQGRGNEQFF. For the CDR3, the DNA is TGTGCCACCAGTGAGTCGGGACAGGGTAGGGGCAATGAGCAGTTCTTC.

V gene TRBV6-2 or TRBV6-3 combines with J gene TRBJ2-7, with 13 positions matching TRBD2. The germline V gene has CDR1 MNHEY and CDR2 SVGEGT. CDR3 size: 16 residues. V lost 6 bases, J lost 0 bases, and 5 bases stayed unmatched. The CDR3 here is CASRSGLAGSSYEQYV. The DNA of the CDR3 is TGTGCCAGCAGATCGGGACTAGCGGGAAGCTCCTACGAGCAGTACGTC.

In this sample, this clonotype turned up many times. This chain uses TRBV7-6 with TRBJ2-5; D is possibly TRBD2 (7 bases). V gave up 2 bases and J gave up 3 bases, with 16 bases separating them. Germline lookup yields CDR1 SGHVS and CDR2 FNYEAQ. The CDR3 consists of 16 residues. The CDR3 protein is CASSLTGGRGKETQYF. As DNA, the CDR3 is TGTGCCAGCAGCTTAACGGGGGGCCGAGGGAAAGAGACCCAGTACTTC.

In this sample, this clonotype turned up a few times. V is TRBV7-2 and J is TRBJ2-7; unclear D gene. Deletions cut 4 bases from V and 3 bases from J, with 10 bases between. Germline V lookup: CDR1 SGHTA, CDR2 FQGNSA. The CDR3 has 13 amino acids. CDR3 residues: CASSSRHSYEQYF. The CDR3 nucleotides read TGTGCCAGCAGCTCGCGACACAGCTACGAGCAGTACTTC.

The V call is TRBV12-3 or TRBV12-4, the J call TRBJ2-7, with 8 bases that match TRBD1. The CDR3 runs to 13 residues. J was trimmed by 7 bases and V by 7 bases; bases with no gene match: 9. CDR3 loop: CASTGRGLREQYF. CDR3 DNA sequence: TGTGCCAGCACGGGCAGGGGGCTGCGGGAGCAGTACTTC.

This chain links TRBV2 with TRBJ1-1, with D maybe TRBD1 (5 bases). V was pared by 8 bases and J by 2 bases, with 15 bases between. Germline CDR1 reads SNHLY; CDR2 reads FYNNEI. The CDR3 totals 14 residues. This CDR3 reads CASAITGDNTEAFF. The CDR3 bases are TGTGCCAGCGCTATCACAGGAGACAACACTGAAGCTTTCTTT.

This clonotype occurred a few times. The DNA of the CDR3 is TGTGCCAGCGGAGAGCCGGACAGGCAACAAGAGACCCAGTACTTC. Translated, it gives CASGEPDRQQETQYF. The genes are TRBV6-6 and TRBJ2-5; 7 bases agree with TRBD1. The V segment lost 8 bases and the J segment 2 bases; nucleotides outside the gene matches: 11. The CDR3 is 15 residues long. Germline assignment: CDR1 MNHNY and CDR2 SVGAGI (reference sequence).

This chain links TRBV19 with TRBJ2-5; TRBD2 matches 9 bases. The germline V gene encodes CDR1 LNHDA and CDR2 SQIVND (reference sequence). The CDR3 length is 16 residues. Losses at the gene ends were 1 base for V and 4 bases for J; bases not matched to a gene: 7. The CDR3 region is CASSIGGSGGAETQYF. CDR3 DNA sequence: TGTGCCAGTAGTATAGGAGGTAGCGGGGGAGCAGAGACCCAGTACTTC.

This clonotype was detected a few times. The chain has TRBV5-1 and TRBJ1-4, with D hard to call. CDR3 length equals 14 residues. Germline lookup yields CDR1 SGHRS and CDR2 YFSETQ. V was shortened by 7 bases and J by 7 bases, with 17 bases between the two germline ends. The CDR3 coding sequence is TGCGCCAGCTCCAGGAGACTGGAAAGTGAAAAACTGTTTTTT. Residues: CASSRRLESEKLFF.